A single sample is the source of the 2 T cell receptor beta chains below, sequenced in a study of shared clonotypes between healthy human individuals. Repertoires were generated with immunoSEQ multiplex PCR, while TCRdb's copy carries only in-frame clones and drops some. The sample lists over 2 million clones, around 90% occurring once. Sequenced material: naive CD4+ T cells from PBMCs. Specified subset: CD45RA+ positively selected. The receptors originated from a man younger than 35 in good health. Some clones in this sample may be carry-over from other donors' samples.

The chain recombines TRBV28 with TRBJ2-3, with D uncertain. The CDR3 totals 14 residues. CDR1 is MDHEN and CDR2 is SYDVKM in the germline V gene. Trimming stripped 7 bases from V and 9 bases from J, with 20 bases between. CDR3 region: CASMVPGLSRTQYF. For the CDR3, the DNA is TGTGCCAGCATGGTTCCGGGCCTATCAAGGACGCAGTATTTT.

The gene calls are TRBV5-6 and TRBJ2-4; D is ambiguous. Trimming pared 1 base from V and 2 bases from J, leaving 13 bases between. The CDR3 is 16 amino acids. Germline V gives CDR1 SGHDT, CDR2 YYEEEE. The CDR3 DNA reads TGTGCCAGCAGCTTGCGAGGCATCCGAACCAAAAACATTCAGTACTTC. Its protein product is CASSLRGIRTKNIQYF.